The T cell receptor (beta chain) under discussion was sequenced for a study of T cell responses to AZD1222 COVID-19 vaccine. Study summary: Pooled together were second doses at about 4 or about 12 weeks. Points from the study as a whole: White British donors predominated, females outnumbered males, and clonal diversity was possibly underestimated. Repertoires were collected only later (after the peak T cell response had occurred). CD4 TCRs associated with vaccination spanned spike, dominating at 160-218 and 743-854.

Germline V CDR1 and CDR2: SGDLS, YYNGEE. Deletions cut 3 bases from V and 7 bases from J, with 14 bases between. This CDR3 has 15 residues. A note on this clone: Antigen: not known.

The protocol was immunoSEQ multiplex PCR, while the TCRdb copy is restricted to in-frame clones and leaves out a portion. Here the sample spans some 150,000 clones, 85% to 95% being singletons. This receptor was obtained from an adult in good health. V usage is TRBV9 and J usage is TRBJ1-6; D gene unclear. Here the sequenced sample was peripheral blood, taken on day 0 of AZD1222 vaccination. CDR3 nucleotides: TGTGCCAGCAGCGCCCGCCCGATGAACAATTCACCCCTCCACTTT. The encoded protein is CASSARPMNNSPLHF. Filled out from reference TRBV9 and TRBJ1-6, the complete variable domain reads DSGVTQTPKHLITATGQRVTLRCSPRSGDLSVYWYQQSLDQGLQFLIQYYNGEERAKGNILERFSAQQFPDLHSELNLSSLELGDSALYFCASSARPMNNSPLHFGNGTRLTVT.